The sequence of this TCR beta chain was determined in a study of T cell responses to AZD1222 COVID-19 vaccine. Data came from immunoSEQ multiplex PCR; TCRdb stores just in-frame clones and leaves some out. The table has about 120,000 clones, 75% to 90% seen once. This clone has more than one count but fewer than ten. The TCR originated in an adult in good health. This specimen consisted of peripheral blood, obtained on day 0 of AZD1222 vaccination.

Here the CDR3 reads CASSGRGDGNTGELFF. The DNA of the CDR3 is TGCGCCAGCAGCGGACGCGGGGATGGGAACACCGGGGAGCTGTTTTTT. This chain links TRBV5-1 with TRBJ2-2; D perhaps matches TRBD2 (6 bases). V was pared by 4 bases and J by 1 base, with 14 bases between. The CDR3 runs 16 residues. The germline gives CDR1 SGHRS, CDR2 YFSETQ.